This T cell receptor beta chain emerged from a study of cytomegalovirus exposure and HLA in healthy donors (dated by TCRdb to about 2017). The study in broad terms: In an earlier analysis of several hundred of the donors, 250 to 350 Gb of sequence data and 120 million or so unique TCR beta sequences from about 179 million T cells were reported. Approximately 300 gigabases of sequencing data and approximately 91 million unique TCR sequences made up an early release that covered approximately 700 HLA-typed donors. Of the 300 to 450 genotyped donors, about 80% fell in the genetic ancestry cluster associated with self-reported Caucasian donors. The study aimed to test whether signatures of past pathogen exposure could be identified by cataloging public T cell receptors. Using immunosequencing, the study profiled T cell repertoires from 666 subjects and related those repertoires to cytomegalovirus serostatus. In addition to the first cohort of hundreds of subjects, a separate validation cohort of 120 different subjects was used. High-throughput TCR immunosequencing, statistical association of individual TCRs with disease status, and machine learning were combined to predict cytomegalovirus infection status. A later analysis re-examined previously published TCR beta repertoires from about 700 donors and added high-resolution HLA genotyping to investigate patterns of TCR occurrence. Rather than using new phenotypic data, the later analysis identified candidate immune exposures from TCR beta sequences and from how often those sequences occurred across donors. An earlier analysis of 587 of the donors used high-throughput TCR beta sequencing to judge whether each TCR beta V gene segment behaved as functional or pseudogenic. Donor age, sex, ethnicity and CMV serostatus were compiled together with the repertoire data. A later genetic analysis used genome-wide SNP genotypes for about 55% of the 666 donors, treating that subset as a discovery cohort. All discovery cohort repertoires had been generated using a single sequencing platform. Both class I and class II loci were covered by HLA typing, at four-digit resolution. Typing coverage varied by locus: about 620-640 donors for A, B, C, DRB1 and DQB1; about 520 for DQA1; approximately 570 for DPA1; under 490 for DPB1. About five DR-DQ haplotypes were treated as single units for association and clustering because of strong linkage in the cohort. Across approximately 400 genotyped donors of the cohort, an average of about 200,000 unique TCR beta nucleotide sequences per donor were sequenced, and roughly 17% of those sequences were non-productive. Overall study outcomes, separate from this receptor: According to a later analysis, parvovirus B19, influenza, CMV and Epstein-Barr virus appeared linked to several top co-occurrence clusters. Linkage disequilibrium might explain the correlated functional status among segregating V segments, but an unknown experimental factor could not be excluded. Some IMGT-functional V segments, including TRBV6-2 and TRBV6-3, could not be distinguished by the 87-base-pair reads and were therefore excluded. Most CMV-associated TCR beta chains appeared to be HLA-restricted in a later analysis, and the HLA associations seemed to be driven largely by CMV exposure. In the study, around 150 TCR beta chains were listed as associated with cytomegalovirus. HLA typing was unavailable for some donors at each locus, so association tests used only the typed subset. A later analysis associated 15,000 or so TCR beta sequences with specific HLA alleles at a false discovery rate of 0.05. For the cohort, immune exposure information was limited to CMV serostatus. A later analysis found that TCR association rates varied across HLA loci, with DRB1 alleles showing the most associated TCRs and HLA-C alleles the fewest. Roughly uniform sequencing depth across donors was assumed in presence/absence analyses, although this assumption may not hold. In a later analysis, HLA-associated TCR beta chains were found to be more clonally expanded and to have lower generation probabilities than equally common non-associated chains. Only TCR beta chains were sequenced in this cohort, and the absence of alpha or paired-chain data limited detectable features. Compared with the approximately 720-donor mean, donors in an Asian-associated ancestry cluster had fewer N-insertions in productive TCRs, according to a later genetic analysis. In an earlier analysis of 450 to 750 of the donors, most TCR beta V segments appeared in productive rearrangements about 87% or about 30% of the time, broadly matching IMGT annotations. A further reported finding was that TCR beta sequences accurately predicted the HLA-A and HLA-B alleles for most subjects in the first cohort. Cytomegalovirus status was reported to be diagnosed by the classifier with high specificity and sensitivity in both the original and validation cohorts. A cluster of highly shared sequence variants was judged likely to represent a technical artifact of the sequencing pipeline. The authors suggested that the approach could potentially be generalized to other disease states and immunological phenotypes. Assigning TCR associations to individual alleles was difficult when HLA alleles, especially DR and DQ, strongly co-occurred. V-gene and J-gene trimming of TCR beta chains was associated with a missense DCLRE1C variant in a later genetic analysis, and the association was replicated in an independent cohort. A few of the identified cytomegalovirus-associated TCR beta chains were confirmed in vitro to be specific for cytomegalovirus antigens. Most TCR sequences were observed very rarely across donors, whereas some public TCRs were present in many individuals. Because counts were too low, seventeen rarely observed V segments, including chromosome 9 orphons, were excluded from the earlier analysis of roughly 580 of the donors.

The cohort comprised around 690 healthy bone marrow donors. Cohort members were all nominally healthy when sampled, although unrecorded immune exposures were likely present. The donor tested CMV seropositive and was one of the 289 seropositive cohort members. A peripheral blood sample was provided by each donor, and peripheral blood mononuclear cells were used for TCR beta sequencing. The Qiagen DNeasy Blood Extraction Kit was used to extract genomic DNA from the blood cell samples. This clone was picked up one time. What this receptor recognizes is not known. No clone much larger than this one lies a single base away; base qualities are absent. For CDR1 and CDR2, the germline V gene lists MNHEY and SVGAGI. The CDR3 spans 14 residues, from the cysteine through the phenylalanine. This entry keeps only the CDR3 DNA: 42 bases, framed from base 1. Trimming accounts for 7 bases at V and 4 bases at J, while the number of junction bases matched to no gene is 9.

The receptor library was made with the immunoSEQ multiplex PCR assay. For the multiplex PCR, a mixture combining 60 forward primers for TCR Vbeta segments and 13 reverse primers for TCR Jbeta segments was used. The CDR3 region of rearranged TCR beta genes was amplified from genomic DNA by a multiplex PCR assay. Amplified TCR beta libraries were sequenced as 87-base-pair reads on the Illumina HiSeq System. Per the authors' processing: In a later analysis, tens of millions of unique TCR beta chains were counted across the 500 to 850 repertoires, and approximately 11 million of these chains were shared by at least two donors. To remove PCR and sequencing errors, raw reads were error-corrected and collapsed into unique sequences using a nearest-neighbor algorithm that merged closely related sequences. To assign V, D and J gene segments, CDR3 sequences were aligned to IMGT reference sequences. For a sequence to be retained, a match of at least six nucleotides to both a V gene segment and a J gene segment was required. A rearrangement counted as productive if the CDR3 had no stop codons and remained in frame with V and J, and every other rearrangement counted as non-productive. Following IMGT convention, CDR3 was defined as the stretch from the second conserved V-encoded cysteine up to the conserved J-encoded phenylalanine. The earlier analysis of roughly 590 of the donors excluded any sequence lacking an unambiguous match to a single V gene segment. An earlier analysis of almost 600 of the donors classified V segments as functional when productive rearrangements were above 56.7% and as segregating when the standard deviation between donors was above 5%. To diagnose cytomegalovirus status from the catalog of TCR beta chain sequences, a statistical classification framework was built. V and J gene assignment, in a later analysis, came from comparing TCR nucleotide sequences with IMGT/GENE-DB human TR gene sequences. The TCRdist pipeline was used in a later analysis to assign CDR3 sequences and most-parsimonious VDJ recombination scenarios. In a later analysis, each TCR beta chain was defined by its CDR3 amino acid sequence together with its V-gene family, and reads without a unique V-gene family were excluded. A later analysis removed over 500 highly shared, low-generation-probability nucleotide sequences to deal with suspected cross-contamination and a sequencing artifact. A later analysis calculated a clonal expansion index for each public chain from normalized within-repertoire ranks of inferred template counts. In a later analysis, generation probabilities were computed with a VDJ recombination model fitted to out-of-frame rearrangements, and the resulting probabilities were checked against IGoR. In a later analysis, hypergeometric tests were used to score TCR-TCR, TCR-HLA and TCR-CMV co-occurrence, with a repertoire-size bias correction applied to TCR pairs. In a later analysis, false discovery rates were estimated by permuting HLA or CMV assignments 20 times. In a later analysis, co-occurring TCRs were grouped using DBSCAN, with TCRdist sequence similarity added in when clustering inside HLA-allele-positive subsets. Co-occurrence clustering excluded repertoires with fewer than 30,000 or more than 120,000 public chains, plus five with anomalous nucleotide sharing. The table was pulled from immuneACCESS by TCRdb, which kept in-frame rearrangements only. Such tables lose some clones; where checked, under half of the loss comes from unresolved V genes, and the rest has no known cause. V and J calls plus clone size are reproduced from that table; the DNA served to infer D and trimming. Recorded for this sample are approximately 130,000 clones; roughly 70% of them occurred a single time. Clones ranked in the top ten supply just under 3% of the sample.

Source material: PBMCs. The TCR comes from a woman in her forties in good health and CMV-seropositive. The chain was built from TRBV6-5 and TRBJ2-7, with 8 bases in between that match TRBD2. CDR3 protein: CASTTRREGYEQYF. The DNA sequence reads TGTGCCAGCACGACACGACGGGAGGGGTACGAGCAGTACTTC.